These T cell receptor beta chains were read from a single sample in a study of Ad26.COV2.S vaccination and SARS-CoV-2 variants. This table comes from immunoSEQ multiplex PCR, and its TCRdb copy is limited to in-frame clones, with some not included. The sample lists 500,000 or so clones, about 91% occurring once. Sequencing used peripheral blood, obtained in a trial of Ad26.COV2.S vaccine versus placebo. The source is a person between 18 and 65 years old who received the Ad26.COV2.S COVID-19 vaccine or a placebo. Each CDR3 is given with its conserved first and last residue. Fields, in order: D gene, J gene, clone size, V gene, CDR3 protein, CDR3 DNA. The D gene is left open where the match is weak. Size is stated for part of the rows, as once, few or many counts, or as a class when the clone is expanded.

TRBD2,TRBJ2-3,-,TRBV5-4,CASSLTSGSQDTQYF,TGTGCCAGCAGCTTAACAAGCGGGAGCCAAGATACGCAGTATTTT
-,TRBJ1-2,-,TRBV11-2,CASSPRINYGYTF,TGTGCCAGCAGCCCCAGGATTAACTATGGCTACACCTTC
TRBD1,TRBJ1-5,-,TRBV5-8,CASSWGSDRDENQPQHF,TGTGCCAGCAGCTGGGGGTCGGACAGGGATGAAAATCAGCCCCAGCATTTT
TRBD1,TRBJ1-4,-,TRBV6-6,CASSSPTGANEKLFF,TGTGCCAGCAGTTCCCCGACAGGGGCTAATGAAAAACTGTTTTTT
TRBD1,TRBJ1-1,-,TRBV5-1,CASSVGTGGTEAFF,TGCGCCAGCAGCGTCGGGACAGGGGGGACTGAAGCTTTCTTT
TRBD1,TRBJ1-6,once,TRBV11-2,CASSRDRGKSPLHF,TGTGCCAGCAGTCGGGACAGGGGAAAATCACCCCTCCACTTT
-,TRBJ1-2,-,TRBV5-4,CASSLVGQGVDGYTF,TGTGCCAGCAGCTTGGTCGGGCAGGGAGTCGATGGCTACACCTTC
-,TRBJ1-1,-,TRBV7-2,CASSLGSGHRGTEAFF,TGTGCCAGCAGCTTAGGGTCGGGGCATCGAGGCACTGAAGCTTTCTTT
-,TRBJ2-3,-,TRBV29-1,CSLENRTDTQYF,TGCAGTCTCGAGAATCGCACAGATACGCAGTATTTT
-,TRBJ2-2,-,TRBV7-3,CASSLSWESGELFF,TGTGCCAGCAGCTTAAGCTGGGAATCCGGGGAGCTGTTTTTT
TRBD2,TRBJ2-1,-,TRBV4-1,CASSQEGVEVAGANEQFF,TGCGCCAGCAGCCAAGAAGGAGTGGAGGTAGCGGGAGCAAATGAGCAGTTCTTC
-,TRBJ1-6,-,TRBV7-9,CASSPIGSYNSPLHF,TGTGCCAGCAGCCCCATAGGCTCCTATAATTCACCCCTCCACTTT
-,TRBJ2-3,-,TRBV7-3,CASSSGGDTQYF,TGTGCCAGCAGCTCCGGGGGAGATACGCAGTATTTT
TRBD2,TRBJ2-3,-,TRBV4-2,CASSQGTSGGHATDTQYF,TGTGCCAGCAGCCAAGGGACTAGCGGGGGCCACGCAACAGATACGCAGTATTTT
TRBD1,TRBJ1-1,-,TRBV7-9,CASSTTGTGGTEAFF,TGTGCCAGCAGTACTACCGGGACAGGGGGCACTGAAGCTTTCTTT
TRBD1,TRBJ2-7,once,TRBV6-1,CASSERGHYRGDYEQYF,TGTGCCAGCAGTGAACGGGGACACTACAGGGGGGACTACGAGCAGTACTTC
-,TRBJ2-5,once,TRBV14,CASSLYRGGGETQYF,TGTGCCAGCAGCCTATATCGTGGGGGCGGGGAGACCCAGTACTTC
-,TRBJ1-6,-,TRBV6-6,CASSAPPLHF,TGTGCCAGCAGTGCCCCACCCCTCCACTTT
-,TRBJ1-1,-,TRBV18,CASSPLSRDTEAFF,TGTGCCAGCTCACCACTATCGAGAGACACTGAAGCTTTCTTT
TRBD1,TRBJ1-4,-,TRBV7-9,CASSSGGWVPDEKLFF,TGTGCCAGCAGCTCAGGGGGTTGGGTACCCGATGAAAAACTGTTTTTT
TRBD2,TRBJ2-3,-,TRBV6-4,CASSKGLAGGQDTQYF,TGTGCCAGCAGCAAGGGACTAGCGGGAGGGCAAGATACGCAGTATTTT
-,TRBJ1-1,-,TRBV12-3/TRBV12-4,CASSLEGGTEAFF,TGTGCCAGCAGTTTGGAAGGGGGCACTGAAGCTTTCTTT
TRBD2,TRBJ2-7,-,TRBV28,CASIQGLAGGSYEQYF,TGTGCCAGCATCCAAGGACTAGCGGGGGGCTCCTACGAGCAGTACTTC
-,TRBJ1-5,-,TRBV28,CASSSTSSYQPQHF,TGTGCCAGCAGTTCCACAAGTTCCTATCAGCCCCAGCATTTT
-,TRBJ1-5,-,TRBV19,CASSIGRVVVYQPQHF,TGTGCCAGTAGTATAGGGAGGGTAGTTGTCTATCAGCCCCAGCATTTT
TRBD2,TRBJ2-2,-,TRBV9,CASRQTSGIGELFF,TGTGCCAGTCGACAGACTAGCGGTATCGGGGAGCTGTTTTTT
-,TRBJ2-5,-,TRBV7-3,CASRPSGSQETQYF,TGTGCCAGCAGACCCTCCGGTTCCCAAGAGACCCAGTACTTC
TRBD2,TRBJ2-3,-,TRBV28,CASSARLAGFRIIPTDTQYF,TGTGCCAGCAGTGCCCGACTAGCGGGATTCCGCATCATACCCACAGATACGCAGTATTTT
-,TRBJ1-5,-,TRBV7-2,CASSLVGDSNQPQHF,TGTGCCAGCAGCTTAGTAGGGGATAGCAATCAGCCCCAGCATTTT
-,TRBJ1-2,once,TRBV2,CASDRDNYGYTF,TGTGCCAGCGATCGGGATAACTATGGCTACACCTTC
-,TRBJ2-1,-,TRBV7-7,CASSSDMGDNEQFF,TGTGCTAGCAGCTCGGATATGGGAGACAATGAGCAGTTCTTC
-,TRBJ1-2,few,TRBV4-3,CASSQDFRTAYGYTF,TGCGCCAGCAGCCAAGATTTTCGGACGGCCTATGGCTACACCTTC
-,TRBJ1-1,-,TRBV12-3/TRBV12-4,CASRGLGSEAFF,TGTGCCAGCAGGGGACTAGGGTCTGAAGCTTTCTTT
-,TRBJ2-4,-,TRBV27,CASSFGAGVNIQYF,TGTGCCAGCAGTTTCGGGGCAGGGGTAAACATTCAGTACTTC
-,TRBJ2-1,-,TRBV6-6,CATTGTYNEQFF,TGTGCCACGACCGGGACCTACAATGAGCAGTTCTTC
TRBD2,TRBJ2-3,-,TRBV15,CATSKTSGETDTQYF,TGTGCCACCAGCAAGACTAGCGGGGAGACAGATACGCAGTATTTT
-,TRBJ1-1,-,TRBV5-4,CASRSGQMNTEAFF,TGTGCCAGCAGATCAGGACAGATGAACACTGAAGCTTTCTTT
-,TRBJ1-3,-,TRBV3-1/TRBV3-2,CASRRTDNSGNTIYF,TGTGCCAGCAGGAGAACAGACAACTCTGGAAACACCATATATTTT
TRBD1,TRBJ1-3,-,TRBV10-2,CASSEDRVPGNTIYF,TGCGCCAGCAGTGAGGACAGGGTTCCTGGAAACACCATATATTTT
-,TRBJ1-2,-,TRBV3-1/TRBV3-2,CASSQRGALGYTF,TGTGCCAGCAGCCAACGGGGGGCGCTAGGCTACACCTTC
TRBD2,TRBJ2-3,-,TRBV7-9,CASSPGLGSMDTQYF,TGTGCCAGCAGCCCCGGACTAGGGTCTATGGATACGCAGTATTTT
TRBD2,TRBJ2-2,-,TRBV5-5,CASSTGLAGGRTGELFF,TGTGCCAGCAGCACGGGACTAGCGGGAGGTCGCACCGGGGAGCTGTTTTTT
-,TRBJ1-1,-,TRBV11-2,CASRLQGGVTEAFF,TGTGCCAGCAGGTTACAGGGCGGGGTGACTGAAGCTTTCTTT
-,TRBJ1-2,once,TRBV27,CASSLMGVLNYGYTF,TGTGCCAGCAGTTTGATGGGGGTCCTGAACTATGGCTACACCTTC
TRBD2,TRBJ2-5,-,TRBV7-7,CASSQNSGRAGETQYF,TGTGCTAGCAGCCAGAACAGCGGGAGGGCCGGGGAGACCCAGTACTTC
-,TRBJ2-7,-,TRBV6-1,CASSEIGSLSYEQYF,TGTGCCAGCAGTGAGATTGGCAGTCTCTCCTACGAGCAGTACTTC
-,TRBJ1-2,-,TRBV9,CASSVGRASYGYTF,TGTGCCAGCAGCGTAGGCAGGGCTTCCTATGGCTACACCTTC
-,TRBJ2-5,-,TRBV10-3,CAISAWGEETQYF,TGTGCCATCAGTGCCTGGGGCGAGGAGACCCAGTACTTC
TRBD2,TRBJ2-1,-,TRBV11-2,CASSRLAGLYNEQFF,TGTGCCAGCAGCCGACTAGCGGGACTCTACAATGAGCAGTTCTTC
TRBD1,TRBJ2-2,-,TRBV5-1,CASSFGTVNTGELFF,TGCGCCAGCAGCTTCGGGACAGTCAACACCGGGGAGCTGTTTTTT
TRBD1,TRBJ2-7,-,TRBV13,CASSSYPGTGGSYEQYF,TGTGCCAGCAGCTCGTACCCCGGGACAGGGGGCTCCTACGAGCAGTACTTC
-,TRBJ1-2,-,TRBV2,CASSDSRDKSYGYTF,TGTGCCAGCAGTGACTCGCGGGACAAGTCCTATGGCTACACCTTC
-,TRBJ2-2,-,TRBV11-2,CASSAATWTGELFF,TGTGCCAGCAGCGCGGCCACGTGGACCGGGGAGCTGTTTTTT
-,TRBJ1-1,few,TRBV6-2/TRBV6-3,CASSYSRQKNTEAFF,TGTGCCAGCAGTTACTCGAGGCAGAAGAACACTGAAGCTTTCTTT
TRBD1,TRBJ2-1,-,TRBV6-5,CASSRDRGYNEQFF,TGTGCCAGCAGTAGGGACAGGGGCTACAATGAGCAGTTCTTC
-,TRBJ1-6,-,TRBV2,CASSEYGSPLHF,TGTGCCAGCAGTGAATATGGGTCACCCCTCCACTTT
-,TRBJ2-3,-,TRBV4-3,CASSPLSTDTQYF,TGCGCCAGCAGCCCCCTTTCAACAGATACGCAGTATTTT